The sequence of this T cell receptor (beta chain) was determined in a study of blood T cell repertoires in COVID-19. Study-level background: The United States, Italy and Spain provided the acute and convalescent COVID-19 samples. The cDNA or gDNA used as material had been derived from T cells, B-cell-depleted T cells, or PBMCs.

As processed by the authors: Amplification of reference gene primers was used by the study to estimate nucleated cell counts. Libraries were prepared by immunoSEQ multiplex PCR; TCRdb keeps only in-frame clonotypes and omits some of them. Clone size and the V and J calls come from that table; the DNA yielded D and trimming. In the table there are under 300,000 clones, roughly 90% of which are singletons. Only a few counts were recorded for this clone. Cohort 3 recovered donors had two negative PCRs, clearance, or symptom resolution. The sequenced sample was PBMCs or T cells enriched from blood (not recorded which). The origin of this receptor is a man in his forties who had recovered from COVID-19.

The CDR3: CAWNSQGLGNTIYF. CDR3 coding DNA: TGTGCCTGGAACTCCCAGGGTTTAGGAAACACCATATATTTT. The chain is built from TRBV30 and TRBJ1-3; a weak D match, TRBD1 (5 bases). V dropped 4 bases and J dropped 4 bases, with 14 bases sitting between them. Germline lookup yields CDR1 GTSNPN and CDR2 SVGIG (reference sequence). The length of the CDR3 is 14 residues.